This TCR beta chain was recorded in a study of cytomegalovirus exposure and HLA in healthy donors. The PCR was carried out with 60 Vbeta primers and 13 Jbeta primers. The table came from immunoSEQ multiplex PCR; TCRdb's copy has only in-frame clones and leaves some out. The table shows roughly 190,000 clones, with 60% to 85% occurring only once. A word on this clone: Its antigen is unknown.

V was trimmed by 3 bases and J by 7 bases, leaving 7 bases between them. The CDR3 has 13 amino acids. Per germline, CDR1 MRHNA and CDR2 SNTAGT. The study, taken as a whole, reports: Later analysis found that TCR beta chains associated with HLA were more clonally expanded than other, equally common chains. Rare sequences made up most TCRs, while some public TCRs were found in many donors. Later on, a genetic analysis was performed. It linked a missense variant in DCLRE1C with V- and J-gene trimming of TCR beta. Productive status was seen about 87% or about 30% of the time for most TCR beta V segments in an earlier analysis.

This chain connects TRBV6-4 to TRBJ1-6; D remains ambiguous. Sequenced sample: PBMCs. The clonotype was recovered from a woman between 18 and 30 years old in good health and CMV-seronegative. CDR3 loop: CASSDRRNSPLHF. The CDR3 DNA reads as TGTGCCAGCAGTGATCGGAGAAATTCACCCCTCCACTTT.